A selection of T cell receptor beta chains follows, all from one sample in a study of graft-versus-host responses after intestinal transplantation. Sequencing was performed with immunoSEQ multiplex PCR; in TCRdb, only in-frame clones are kept and a portion is missing. Of around 100,000 clones in the sample, over 85% are singletons; the top ten hold roughly 0.24%. These receptors' antigens are unknown. The sequencing here drew on unstimulated CD4+ T cells sorted from spleen or lymph node cells, taken before transplant. Receptors originate from a human donor who was the organ donor for an intestinal transplant. CDR3s include the opening cysteine and the closing phenylalanine or tryptophan.

CASSLTASTGELFF | TRBJ2-2 | TRBV6-1
CASSPRTSGSYEQYF | TRBJ2-7 | TRBV9
CASSLRALVTDTQYF | TRBJ2-3 | TRBV7-2
CASSYGRDQPQHF | TRBJ1-5 | TRBV6-5
CASRPTGHLYYGYTF | TRBJ1-2 | TRBV27
CACLPDSPAQETQYF | TRBJ2-5 | TRBV30
CASSTGPAVEQFF | TRBJ2-1 | TRBV6-6
CASSPPYKTGGPSEQFF | TRBJ2-1 | TRBV11-3
CAWSGLGLGSYNEQFF | TRBJ2-1 | TRBV30
CASSSRRPPQETQYF | TRBJ2-5 | TRBV5-1
CASSPGQGAFGYGYTF | TRBJ1-2 | TRBV4-1
CASSTQGEGSYEQYF | TRBJ2-7 | TRBV19
CASSPGGTGELFF | TRBJ2-2 | TRBV18
CASSSERLAGGLPYEQYF | TRBJ2-7 | TRBV21-1
CASSIVTAFGYTF | TRBJ1-2 | TRBV19
CASSVASDTQYF | TRBJ2-3 | TRBV2
CASSITGGYGYTF | TRBJ1-2 | TRBV19
CAWSRFGGRTSF | TRBJ1-3 | TRBV30
CASSLVLNEKLFF | TRBJ1-4 | TRBV5-1
CASSLAGAGFTDTQYF | TRBJ2-3 | TRBV5-1